Shown below are 32 T cell receptor beta chains from a single sample sequenced in a study of prognosis after radiotherapy for stage I lung cancer. The genomic DNA TCR beta CDR3 region underwent two rounds of multiplex PCR. Primers targeting each individual TRBV and TRBJ gene were applied in first-round PCR. TCRdb reprocessed the multiplex PCR reads with MiXCR, giving one entry per CDR3 protein. Among about 31,000 distinct CDR3 sequences listed, about 32% were seen once. The specimen comprised PBMCs, sampled before or after stereotactic body radiation therapy (not recorded which). Receptors were obtained from a donor aged 50 or older with non-small cell lung cancer.

As to this clonotype: Since a much larger clone is just one base distant, this may be a read error. The chain is built from TRBV27 and TRBJ2-5; either TRBD1 or TRBD2 may fit D (5 bases each). CDR1 is MNHEY, CDR2 SMNVEV, per germline (reference sequence). CDR3 length: 15 amino acids. The CDR3 nucleotides are TGTGCCAGCAGTTTTTCCTGGGGGTACCAAGAGACCCACTACTTC. Amino acid sequence: CASSFSWGYQETHYF.

This clonotype was observed at least ten times. The junction shows a germline mismatch at one end, possibly a read error. In DNA form, the CDR3 reads TGCAGTGCCAGAGGGGTAGGGGGGGAAAAACTGTTTTTT. Residues: CSARGVGGEKLFF. J is TRBJ1-4 and V is TRBV20-1; the D gene is possibly TRBD1 (6 bases). Germline V CDR1 and CDR2: DFQATT, SNEGSKA (reference sequence). This CDR3 has 13 residues.

This clonotype has ten or more counts. This sequence joins TRBV19 and TRBJ2-1, with TRBD1 as a possible D gene (6 bases). V gave up 3 bases and J gave up 6 bases, with 12 bases separating them. CDR1 is LNHDA, CDR2 SQIVND, per germline (reference sequence). The CDR3 sequence is 14 residues long. CDR3 protein: CASSMNRVGNEQFF. The CDR3 DNA reads as TGTGCCAGTAGTATGAACAGGGTGGGCAATGAGCAGTTCTTC. Complete variable domain (other parts from reference TRBV19 and TRBJ2-1): DGGITQSPKYLFRKEGQNVTLSCEQNLNHDAMYWYRQDPGQGLRLIYYSQIVNDFQKGDIAEGYSVSREKKESFPLTVTSAQKNPTAFYLCASSMNRVGNEQFFGPGTRLTVL.

V is TRBV20-1 and J is TRBJ2-7; D is perhaps TRBD1 (5 bases). The V end lost 6 bases, the J end lost 5 bases, and 17 bases lay between the germline ends. The CDR3 consists of 13 residues. The germline gives CDR1 DFQATT, CDR2 SNEGSKA (reference sequence). The CDR3 DNA follows: TGCAGTGCCCACCCCCAGGGTAAAGACGAGCAGTACTTC. Translating gives CSAHPQGKDEQYF.

The chain recombines TRBV6-1 with TRBJ2-1; a possible D gene is TRBD2 (6 bases). With 3 bases removed from V and 9 bases from J, the gap between germline ends came to 24 bases. The CDR3 loop spans 17 amino acids. In germline, CDR1 is MNHNS, CDR2 SASEGT. The CDR3 loop reads CASSDGCGTSRNGEQFF. In nucleotides, the CDR3 is TGTGCCAGCAGTGACGGCTGCGGGACTTCGCGTAATGGTGAGCAGTTCTTC.

Many counts were recorded for this clonotype. V and J are TRBV6-1 and TRBJ2-7; D possibly matches TRBD1 or TRBD2 (5 bases each). Germline loops: CDR1 MNHNS, CDR2 SASEGT. The CDR3 consists of 14 residues. V was cut by 6 bases and J by 6 bases, with 18 bases left in between. The CDR3 reads CASSPGRIGSEQYF. The CDR3 DNA is TGTGCCAGCAGCCCGGGACGCATAGGGAGCGAGCAGTACTTC.

This clonotype occurred a few times. The chain uses TRBV6-1 and TRBJ1-4; D is unresolved. Germline V CDR1 and CDR2: MNHNS, SASEGT. This CDR3 is 12 amino acids long. Trimming took off 6 bases at V and 13 bases at J, with 15 bases between the two ends. The CDR3 loop reads CASSTPVSSLFF. The CDR3 DNA reads TGTGCCAGCAGCACGCCGGTATCTTCACTGTTTTTT.

This clonotype is deemed medium-sized. At one end, the junction sequence differs from germline, possibly due to a read error. The J gene is TRBJ2-1, the V gene TRBV5-1, with D perhaps TRBD2 (5 bases). Looked up from germline, CDR1 is SGHRS and CDR2 is YFSETQ. The CDR3 sequence is 15 residues long. CDR3 nucleotide sequence: TGTGCCAGCAGCCTTGGAGGAAGCTCCTACAATGAGCAGTTCTTC. Its translation is CASSLGGSSYNEQFF.

This clonotype appeared many times. The chain recombines TRBV13 with TRBJ2-3, with 8 bases lining up with TRBD2. The CDR3 is made up of 15 amino acids. V trimming: 0 bases; J trimming: 4 bases; junction bases outside the gene matches: 3. The germline gives CDR1 PRHDT, CDR2 FYEKMQ (reference sequence). The CDR3 here is CASSLGGRAPDTQYF. CDR3 in DNA: TGTGCCAGCAGCTTAGGCGGGAGGGCCCCAGATACGCAGTATTTT.

Ten or more counts support this clonotype. This chain uses TRBV25-1 with TRBJ2-2; 8 bases fit TRBD2. CDR1 and CDR2 from the germline V gene are MGHDK and SYGVNS. The length of the CDR3 is 16 residues. The trim removed 11 bases at V and 2 bases at J, leaving 13 bases unmatched. In DNA form, the CDR3 reads TGTGCCGGGAGCGGGGGCCCAAAATCAAACACCGGGGAGCTGTTTTTT. It encodes CAGSGGPKSNTGELFF.

Judged by abundance, this clonotype is medium-sized (0.01 to 0.1%). The chain uses TRBV25-1 and TRBJ2-2; D ambiguous. This CDR3 has 10 residues. Looked up from germline, CDR1 is MGHDK and CDR2 is SYGVNS. V lost 4 bases and J 8 bases, leaving 2 bases between the germline ends. The CDR3 bases are TGTGCCAGCAGTGCTGGGGAGCTGTTTTTT. Amino acid sequence: CASSAGELFF.

This chain uses TRBV24-1 with TRBJ2-7; D is undetermined. Per the germline V gene, CDR1 is KGHDR and CDR2 is SFDVKD. CDR3 length equals 13 residues. V lost 6 bases and J 2 bases, leaving 10 bases between the germline ends. The CDR3 DNA reads TGTGCCACCAGTTACCCATACACCTACGAGCAGTACTTC. Encoded protein: CATSYPYTYEQYF.

This clonotype was observed many times. CDR3 DNA: TGTGCCACCGGGAGGGCCTCCTACAATGAGCAGTTCTTC. Translation gives CATGRASYNEQFF. The genes are TRBV2 and TRBJ2-1, with 8 bases that match TRBD2. The germline V gene encodes CDR1 SNHLY and CDR2 FYNNEI. V trimming: 10 bases; J trimming: 0 bases; junction bases outside the gene matches: 2. CDR3 size: 13 residues.

This clonotype was counted many times. The chain recombines TRBV4-1 with TRBJ2-1, with 8 bases matching TRBD2. The ends lost 1 base at V and 4 bases at J; junction bases unmatched: 12. The CDR3 is 18 amino acids. Germline V CDR1 and CDR2: MGHRA, YSYEKL. The CDR3 loop reads CASSQGGLAGRPYNEQFF. As DNA, the CDR3 is TGCGCCAGCAGCCAAGGGGGGCTAGCGGGCAGACCATACAATGAGCAGTTCTTC.

This clonotype was seen at least ten times. V and J are TRBV4-2 and TRBJ2-7; 15 positions agree with TRBD2. The CDR3 is 15 residues long. Germline loops: CDR1 LGHNA, CDR2 YNFKEQ. V lost 0 bases and J lost 12; bases outside the gene matches: 6. Here the CDR3 reads CASSQEGGTSGRTYF. The CDR3 coding sequence is TGTGCCAGCAGCCAAGAAGGGGGGACTAGCGGGAGGACGTACTTC.

The chain combines TRBV7-3 with TRBJ2-3, with 10 bases matching TRBD2. With 5 bases clipped from V and 5 bases from J, the junction kept 4 bases outside the gene matches. Germline values: CDR1 SGHTA, CDR2 FQGTGA. The CDR3 spans 14 residues. For the CDR3, the DNA is TGTGCCAGCAGCCTCGGGACTAGCGAAGATACGCAGTATTTT. Translating gives CASSLGTSEDTQYF.

Many counts were recorded for this clonotype. DNA of the CDR3: TGTGCCAGCAGTTTTCGCGGCACAGATACGCAGTATTTT. Protein: CASSFRGTDTQYF. The chain couples TRBV28 to TRBJ2-3; D unclear. The CDR3 is 13 amino acids. V was cut by 3 bases and J by 1 base, with 5 bases left in between. Germline V CDR1 and CDR2: MDHEN, SYDVKM.

This chain uses TRBV5-6 with TRBJ2-1, with D tentatively TRBD2 (5 bases). Germline V gene data show CDR1 as SGHDT and CDR2 as YYEEEE. The CDR3 length is 13 residues. V dropped 7 bases and J dropped 2 bases, with 10 bases sitting between them. In nucleotides, the CDR3 is TGTGCCAGCGAGGAGGCAGCCTACAATGAGCAGTTCTTC. It is translated as CASEEAAYNEQFF. Using reference TRBV5-6 and TRBJ2-1 for the parts outside the CDR3, the full variable domain is DAGVTQSPTHLIKTRGQQVTLRCSPKSGHDTVSWYQQALGQGPQFIFQYYEEEERQRGNFPDRFSGHQFPNYSSELNVNALLLGDSALYLCASEEAAYNEQFFGPGTRLTVL.

This clonotype was seen ten or more times. This rearrangement joins TRBV20-1 to TRBJ2-7, with D unresolved. This CDR3 is 14 amino acids long. V lost 5 bases to trimming and J lost 2 bases, with 16 bases between them. Germline loops: CDR1 DFQATT, CDR2 SNEGSKA (reference sequence). The chain's CDR3 is CSASLWAPAYEQYF. The CDR3 DNA reads TGCAGTGCTTCCCTTTGGGCGCCTGCCTACGAGCAGTACTTC.

The chain joins TRBV29-1 to TRBJ2-7; D uncertain. Germline V gene data show CDR1 as SQVTM and CDR2 as ANQGSEA. The V gene lost 6 bases and the J gene lost 0 bases, with 12 bases spanning the gap. This CDR3 region has 13 residues. The CDR3 nucleotides are TGCAGCGTCTCTGACCCTAGCTCCTACGAGCAGTACTTC. Translating it yields CSVSDPSSYEQYF.

This clonotype appeared many times. The chain recombines TRBV4-2 with TRBJ2-1, with 8 bases identical to TRBD2. The CDR3 runs to 14 residues. The trim removed 1 base at V and 9 bases at J, leaving 5 bases unmatched. The germline V gene has CDR1 LGHNA and CDR2 YNFKEQ. The CDR3 spells CASSQGTSYGEQFF. CDR3 coding DNA: TGTGCCAGCAGCCAAGGGACTAGCTACGGTGAGCAGTTCTTC.

To note about this clonotype: It may be a read error: a sequence one base away is much more abundant. The V gene is TRBV20-1, the J gene TRBJ1-1; D gene unclear. Germline V gene lookup returns CDR1 DFQATT and CDR2 SNEGSKA (reference sequence). The CDR3 is made up of 12 amino acids. The CDR3 DNA follows: TGCAGTGCTAACCCGGGTTCCACTGAAGCTTTATTT. Translation: CSANPGSTEALF.

The genes are TRBV6-2 or TRBV6-3 and TRBJ2-3, with D maybe TRBD1 (5 bases). Looked up from germline, CDR1 is MNHEY and CDR2 is SVGEGT. The V gene lost 4 bases and the J gene lost 7 bases, with 21 bases spanning the gap. The CDR3 runs to 16 residues. CDR3 loop: CASSSRLSGRGYTQYF. DNA for the CDR3: TGTGCCAGCAGTTCACGTTTATCGGGTAGGGGATATACGCAGTATTTT.

Many counts were recorded for this clonotype. This rearrangement joins TRBV5-8 to TRBJ2-2; D is perhaps TRBD1 or TRBD2 (5 bases each). This CDR3 is built from 13 residues. Trimming left V 2 bases short and J 6 bases short, with 8 bases between. Germline CDR1 and CDR2: SGHTS and YDEGEE. DNA for the CDR3: TGTGCCAGCAGCTTTCCGGGACCCGGGGAGCTGTTTTTT. Protein sequence: CASSFPGPGELFF.

This clonotype came up many times. The V and J genes are TRBV20-1 and TRBJ2-3; D gene uncertain. Germline lookup yields CDR1 DFQATT and CDR2 SNEGSKA (reference sequence). V lost 0 bases and J lost 6, with 19 bases in between. The CDR3 extends over 16 amino acids. The CDR3 region is CSARDNRQYHLDTQYF. CDR3 DNA: TGCAGTGCTAGAGATAACCGGCAGTATCATTTGGATACGCAGTATTTT.

This clonotype appeared many times. J is TRBJ1-3 and V is TRBV28, with TRBD1 matching over 7 bases. V shed 6 bases and J 8 bases; nucleotides not matched to a gene: 7. Germline-derived CDR1 and CDR2 are MDHEN and SYDVKM. The CDR3 has 13 residues. CDR3 bases: TGTGCCAGCAGACCCGACAGGGACGACACCATATATTTT. Amino acid sequence: CASRPDRDDTIYF. The whole variable domain, remainder taken from reference TRBV28 and TRBJ1-3, is DVKVTQSSRYLVKRTGEKVFLECVQDMDHENMFWYRQDPGLGLRLIYFSYDVKMKEKGDIPEGYSVSREKKERFSLILESASTNQTSMYLCASRPDRDDTIYFGEGSWLTVV.

Of note for this clonotype: With a much larger clone just one base away, this may be a read error. This chain joins TRBV29-1 and TRBJ2-2; 7 bases are a match to TRBD2. There are 13 residues in the CDR3. V lost 6 bases and J lost 0; bases outside the gene matches: 1. Germline CDR1 and CDR2: SQVTM and ANQGSEA. The CDR3 loop reads CSVAGANTGELFF. The DNA for the CDR3 is TGCAGCGTCGCGGGGGCGAACACCGGGGAGCTGTTTTTT.

The chain links TRBV28 to TRBJ2-3; 7 bases map to TRBD2. The V gene's germline CDR1 is MDHEN and CDR2 SYDVKM. V gave up 5 bases and J gave up 0 bases; unmatched junction bases: 11. The CDR3 covers 17 residues. The CDR3 spells CASSPNALASSTDTQYF. As DNA, the CDR3 is TGTGCCAGCAGTCCTAATGCACTAGCGTCTAGCACAGATACGCAGTATTTT.

This clonotype was seen ten or more times. The chain employs TRBV30 and TRBJ1-1; D gene uncertain. The V and J ends lost 4 bases and 10 bases respectively, with 19 bases between them. The CDR3 is 13 residues long. Germline lookup yields CDR1 GTSNPN and CDR2 SVGIG (reference sequence). CDR3 nucleotide sequence: TGTGCCTGGAAGTCGTCGAATCGGCGTTTAGCTTTCTTT. It specifies CAWKSSNRRLAFF.

Remarks on this clonotype: This may stem from a read error, because a much larger clone lies one nucleotide away. The chain recombines TRBV18 with TRBJ1-4; D unresolved. Germline-derived CDR1 and CDR2 are KGHSH and LQKENI. Trimming took 3 bases from V and 3 from J, leaving 14 bases between them. CDR3 length: 16 residues. The CDR3 nucleotides are TGTGCCAGCTCACCCCTAAAGTGCGCGGCTAATGAAAAACTGTTTTTT. It encodes CASSPLKCAANEKLFF.

This clonotype was seen many times. This chain links TRBV10-3 with TRBJ2-2; D gene unclear. The V end was cut by 7 bases, the J end by 0 bases, with 9 bases between. The CDR3 spans 14 residues. The germline CDR1 and CDR2 sequences are ENHRY and SYGVKD. CDR3 loop: CAIKDIANTGELFF. The CDR3 coding sequence is TGTGCCATCAAAGACATCGCGAACACCGGGGAGCTGTTTTTT.

Comment on this clonotype: A much more abundant neighbour one base away suggests this may be a read error. V gene TRBV20-1 combines with J gene TRBJ2-1; tentative D call: TRBD1 (6 bases). CDR1 is DFQATT, CDR2 SNEGSKA, per germline (reference sequence). This CDR3 comprises 15 residues. V lost 6 bases and J 8 bases, leaving 23 bases between the germline ends. CDR3 nucleotides: TGCAGTGCAATAGACGGCCAGGGGCTGGGATATGAGCAGTTCTTC. It codes for CSAIDGQGLGYEQFF.